The TCR beta chain described here comes from a study of blood T cell repertoires in COVID-19. Across the study: COVID-19 samples collected from the United States, Italy and Spain covered acute and convalescent phases. PBMCs, B-cell-depleted T cells, or T cells provided the cDNA or gDNA that made up the material.

Authors' processing steps: It was from reference gene primer amplification that nucleated cell counts were estimated. Assay: immunoSEQ multiplex PCR; the TCRdb copy retains only in-frame clones and omits some. D and trimming were read from the DNA, whereas the V and J calls and clone size are those reported in that table. The repertoire consists of more than 200,000 clones, with 75% to 85% occurring once and the leading ten covering approximately 8.4%. V lost 7 bases, J lost 8 bases, and 1 base stayed unmatched. The CDR3 consists of 11 residues. Germline CDR1 and CDR2: LNHDA and SQIVND (reference sequence).

Sequencing was done on a sample of peripheral blood. This chain connects TRBV19 to TRBJ2-1, with 8 bases that match TRBD1. This receptor was obtained from an elderly woman with COVID-19, enrolled during active disease. The CDR3 here is CASKTGDEQFF. Here the CDR3 DNA reads TGTGCCAGTAAGACAGGGGATGAGCAGTTCTTC.